A single sample gave rise to the 27 T cell receptor beta chains below, sequenced in a study of T cell responses to AZD1222 COVID-19 vaccine. Libraries were prepared by immunoSEQ multiplex PCR; TCRdb keeps only in-frame clonotypes and omits some of them. The sample carries approximately 150,000 clones, 75% to 95% recorded once. The sample here was peripheral blood, taken 28 days after the second AZD1222 dose. These receptors were obtained from an adult who received the AZD1222 COVID-19 vaccine.

CDR3 DNA sequence: TGTGCCAGTAGTATGTTCTCTAGCGGGAGTGCATACAATGAGCAGTTCTTC. Translated: CASSMFSSGSAYNEQFF. The rearrangement joins TRBV19 to TRBJ2-1, with 10 bases lining up with TRBD2. V trimming: 3 bases; J trimming: 4 bases; junction bases outside the gene matches: 9. This CDR3 region has 17 residues. Germline V lookup: CDR1 LNHDA, CDR2 SQIVND (reference sequence).

This clone was seen more than once but under ten times. J is TRBJ2-5 and V is TRBV7-8; D is perhaps TRBD2 (5 bases). Trimming took off 7 bases at V and 3 bases at J, with 18 bases between the two ends. The CDR3 loop spans 15 amino acids. From germline, CDR1 is SGHVS and CDR2 FQNEAQ. The CDR3 loop reads CASTPGSQFEETQYF. DNA for the CDR3: TGTGCCAGCACCCCGGGATCCCAATTTGAAGAGACCCAGTACTTC.

CDR3 amino acids: CASSQTGIDAEAFF. The CDR3, as DNA: TGTGCCAGCAGCCAGACAGGGATAGACGCTGAAGCTTTCTTT. The V and J genes are TRBV4-2 and TRBJ1-1; 7 bases are a match to TRBD1. V dropped 3 bases and J dropped 6; count of bases not matched to a gene: 7. The V gene's germline CDR1 is LGHNA and CDR2 YNFKEQ. This CDR3 has 14 amino acids.

This clone was recorded a few times. The chain recombines TRBV6-5 with TRBJ2-1, with D unresolved. V was cut by 7 bases and J by 4 bases, with 11 bases left in between. CDR1 and CDR2 (germline): MNHEY, SVGAGI. This CDR3 comprises 13 residues. CDR3 DNA sequence: TGTGCCAGCACCAACCGAGGATACAATGAGCAGTTCTTC. Protein sequence: CASTNRGYNEQFF.

V usage is TRBV7-2 and J usage is TRBJ2-3; perhaps TRBD2 as D (6 bases). Germline V lookup: CDR1 SGHTA, CDR2 FQGNSA. CDR3 length: 16 residues. V was trimmed by 4 bases and J by 6 bases, leaving 20 bases between them. CDR3 DNA sequence: TGTGCCAGCAGCTCCAGGGCTAGCGCATACTCGGATACGCAGTATTTT. This gives the protein CASSSRASAYSDTQYF.

This chain connects TRBV7-9 to TRBJ1-3; D is unresolved. The CDR3 consists of 14 residues. Germline CDR1 is SEHNR and CDR2 is FQNEAQ (reference sequence). V lost 3 bases and J 4 bases, leaving 10 bases between the germline ends. The CDR3 nucleotides are TGTGCCAGCAGCTTCCCCGGACTGGGAAACACCATATATTTT. Translated, it gives CASSFPGLGNTIYF.

This clone was seen just once. The chain recombines TRBV7-6 with TRBJ2-5, with 8 bases that match TRBD1. Germline V gene lookup returns CDR1 SGHVS and CDR2 FNYEAQ. The V segment lost 2 bases and the J segment 1 base; nucleotides outside the gene matches: 6. This CDR3 contains 16 residues. CDR3 in DNA: TGTGCCAGCAGCTTATCTGGCAGGGGGCTCCAAGAGACCCAGTACTTC. Translated, it gives CASSLSGRGLQETQYF.

The chain links TRBV9 to TRBJ2-2; no firm D call. The CDR3 is made up of 12 amino acids. CDR1 SGDLS and CDR2 YYNGEE come from the germline V gene. V was trimmed by 1 base and J by 2 bases, leaving 0 bases between them. CDR3 region: CASSVNTGELFF. CDR3 bases: TGTGCCAGCAGCGTAAACACCGGGGAGCTGTTTTTT.

This clone has a single count. The J gene is TRBJ1-3, the V gene TRBV27, with 7 positions matching TRBD1. This CDR3 has 15 residues. Unmatched junction bases numbered 9, after V lost 6 bases and J lost 4 bases. Germline values: CDR1 MNHEY, CDR2 SMNVEV (reference sequence). Here the CDR3 DNA reads TGTGCCAGCAGAAAGACAGGGAACGTCGGAAACACCATATATTTT. Its translation: CASRKTGNVGNTIYF.

The chain links TRBV19 to TRBJ2-1; D gene ambiguous. Germline CDR1 is LNHDA and CDR2 is SQIVND (reference sequence). The CDR3 loop spans 12 amino acids. Trimming pared 1 base from V and 6 bases from J, leaving 4 bases between. The CDR3 protein is CASSIVSNEQFF. The CDR3, as DNA: TGTGCCAGTAGTATAGTGAGCAATGAGCAGTTCTTC.

The chain links TRBV5-1 to TRBJ1-1; 11 nucleotides agree with TRBD1. The V and J ends lost 3 bases and 7 bases, in that order; junction bases with no gene match: 11. This CDR3 is 16 amino acids long. Germline assignment: CDR1 SGHRS and CDR2 YFSETQ. CDR3 bases: TGCGCCAGCAGCTCGCCGGGACAGGGGGTAGCGGATGAAGCTTTCTTT. Its protein product is CASSSPGQGVADEAFF.

The chain uses TRBV5-1 and TRBJ1-1; TRBD1 matches 7 bases. The CDR3 consists of 16 residues. Trimming took 3 bases from V and 3 from J; bases not matched to a gene: 11. Germline assignment: CDR1 SGHRS and CDR2 YFSETQ. DNA of the CDR3: TGCGCCAGCAGCTCGAACTTAAGGGGGCCGGACACTGAAGCTTTCTTT. Translated: CASSSNLRGPDTEAFF.

This chain uses TRBV12-3 or TRBV12-4 with TRBJ1-1; 10 bases fit TRBD1. The junction had 3 bases not matched to a gene; V was cut back by 6 bases and J by 5 bases. The CDR3 has 13 residues. This CDR3 is CASSRQGATEAFF. As DNA, the CDR3 is TGTGCCAGCAGCCGACAGGGGGCGACTGAAGCTTTCTTT.

This clone was counted a single time. The rearrangement links TRBV5-1 to TRBJ1-5, with a tentative D call TRBD1 (5 bases). Germline V gene data show CDR1 as SGHRS and CDR2 as YFSETQ. There are 14 residues in the CDR3. V gave up 2 bases and J gave up 7 bases, with 13 bases separating them. The CDR3 loop is CASSLQAGEQPQHF. CDR3 in DNA: TGCGCCAGCAGCTTACAAGCGGGGGAACAGCCCCAGCATTTT.

V usage is TRBV5-1 and J usage is TRBJ2-6; TRBD1 is a possible D gene (6 bases). Trimming removed 3 bases from V and 4 bases from J, with 17 bases in between. CDR1 SGHRS and CDR2 YFSETQ come from the germline V gene. This CDR3 comprises 17 residues. Here the CDR3 reads CASSSTPGAGGANVLTF. The CDR3 DNA follows: TGCGCCAGCAGCTCCACCCCAGGGGCAGGGGGGGCCAACGTCCTGACTTTC.

CDR3 sequence (DNA): TGCGCCACCCGGACAGGTCTCTATGGCTACACCTTC. Its translation: CATRTGLYGYTF. V gene TRBV10-1 combines with J gene TRBJ1-2; 7 positions agree with TRBD1. The germline V gene has CDR1 WNHNN and CDR2 SYGVQD (reference sequence). Trimming cost V 10 bases and J 4 bases; bases outside gene matches: 6. This CDR3 is 12 amino acids long.

This clone came up a few times. The genes are TRBV10-1 and TRBJ1-2; 7 bases map to TRBD1. Looked up from germline, CDR1 is WNHNN and CDR2 is SYGVQD (reference sequence). The V and J ends lost 2 bases and 6 bases, in that order; junction bases with no gene match: 6. CDR3 size: 14 residues. The CDR3 nucleotides read TGCGCCAGCAGTGAGGGGGACAGTTGGAATGGCTACACCTTC. This gives the protein CASSEGDSWNGYTF.

J is TRBJ1-1 and V is TRBV30; tentative D call: TRBD1 (5 bases). The CDR3 covers 13 residues. Trimming took 2 bases from V and 6 from J, leaving 13 bases between them. Germline V gives CDR1 GTSNPN, CDR2 SVGIG (reference sequence). The CDR3 DNA is TGTGCCTGGAGTATGGGGGTGGTGGCTGAAGCTTTCTTT. It codes for CAWSMGVVAEAFF.

The count of this clone is one. This sequence joins TRBV10-1 and TRBJ2-4, with D possibly called TRBD1 or TRBD2 (6 bases each). The CDR3 spans 20 residues. The germline gives CDR1 WNHNN, CDR2 SYGVQD (reference sequence). V lost 0 bases, J lost 0 bases, and 21 bases lay in between. Here the CDR3 reads CASSESSEQGLPLAKNIQYF. The CDR3 bases are TGCGCCAGCAGTGAGTCGTCAGAACAGGGACTGCCCCTAGCCAAAAACATTCAGTACTTC.

This chain connects TRBV5-1 to TRBJ2-1, with D maybe TRBD1 (6 bases). V lost 0 bases and J 6 bases, leaving 19 bases between the germline ends. Germline V CDR1 and CDR2: SGHRS, YFSETQ. The CDR3 is made up of 17 amino acids. CDR3 protein: CASSLGAGAGGGNEQFF. The CDR3 DNA is TGCGCCAGCAGCTTGGGGGCAGGGGCCGGAGGAGGCAATGAGCAGTTCTTC.

V is TRBV24-1 and J is TRBJ1-1; D remains unclear. V shed 5 bases and J shed 1 base, with 7 bases lying between them. The CDR3 sequence is 13 residues long. CDR1 is KGHDR and CDR2 is SFDVKD in the germline V gene. CDR3 DNA sequence: TGTGCCACCAGTGGACCCGGGAACACTGAAGCTTTCTTT. Encoded protein: CATSGPGNTEAFF.

The chain couples TRBV5-1 to TRBJ1-2, with TRBD1 matching 8 bases. Germline V lookup: CDR1 SGHRS, CDR2 YFSETQ. The CDR3 contains 14 residues. The trim removed 2 bases at V and 8 bases at J, leaving 8 bases unmatched. In DNA, the CDR3 is TGCGCCAGCAGCTTTAGTCAGGGGGCGGACGGCTACACCTTC. Encoded protein: CASSFSQGADGYTF. Full variable domain (outside the CDR3, taken from reference TRBV5-1 and TRBJ1-2): KAGVTQTPRYLIKTRGQQVTLSCSPISGHRSVSWYQQTPGQGLQFLFEYFSETQRNKGNFPGRFSGRQFSNSRSEMNVSTLELGDSALYLCASSFSQGADGYTFGSGTRLTVV.

The chain uses TRBV4-1 and TRBJ1-5; weak D call: TRBD1 (5 bases). Germline CDR1 MGHRA, CDR2 YSYEKL. Trimming removed 3 bases at V and 2 bases at J, with 11 bases between. The CDR3 covers 15 residues. DNA of the CDR3: TGCGCCAGCAGCCAGGCAGGGTTGGGCAATCAGCCCCAGCATTTT. As protein: CASSQAGLGNQPQHF.

This sequence joins TRBV2 and TRBJ1-4; D gene uncertain. This CDR3 contains 14 residues. V lost 9 bases to trimming and J lost 5 bases, with 16 bases between them. The germline gives CDR1 SNHLY, CDR2 FYNNEI. CDR3 sequence reads: CARGGWETNEKLFF. The DNA of the CDR3 is TGTGCCAGGGGAGGATGGGAAACCAATGAAAAACTGTTTTTT.

The genes are TRBV11-2 and TRBJ2-3; 7 bases align to TRBD2. J was trimmed by 7 bases and V by 6 bases; bases with no gene match: 1. The V gene's germline CDR1 is SGHAT and CDR2 FQNNGV. The CDR3 loop spans 11 amino acids. The CDR3 region is CASRREYTQYF. The CDR3 DNA sequence: TGTGCCAGCAGGCGGGAGTATACGCAGTATTTT.

This chain uses TRBV6-5 with TRBJ1-3; 9 bases line up with TRBD1. V shed 5 bases, J shed 4 bases, and the junction held 6 bases outside the gene matches. Germline V gene data show CDR1 as MNHEY and CDR2 as SVGAGI. The CDR3 extends over 15 amino acids. The CDR3 loop is CASSPRGTGGNTIYF. In DNA form, the CDR3 reads TGTGCCAGCAGTCCTCGTGGGACAGGGGGAAACACCATATATTTT.

The CDR3 sequence: CAWSLNDYGYTF. The CDR3 DNA follows: TGTGCCTGGAGCTTGAATGACTATGGCTACACCTTC. The chain joins TRBV30 to TRBJ1-2; the D is unclear. The ends were cut back, 3 bases at V and 3 bases at J, with 8 bases in the middle. The CDR3 runs to 12 residues. The germline V gene has CDR1 GTSNPN and CDR2 SVGIG (reference sequence).